The sequence of this T cell receptor beta chain was determined in a study of cytomegalovirus exposure and HLA in healthy donors. The protocol was immunoSEQ multiplex PCR, while the TCRdb copy is restricted to in-frame clones and leaves out a portion. In the table there are around 100,000 clones, just under 95% of which are singletons. About this clone itself: Its antigen is still unknown.

Study results and caveats: First-cohort TCR clusters were later found to tend to co-occur in the 120 validation repertoires.

The CDR3 totals 14 residues. CDR1 and CDR2 (germline): MNHNY, SVGAGI (reference sequence). V lost 0 bases, J lost 6 bases, and 2 bases stayed unmatched. Sequenced input: PBMCs. This rearrangement joins TRBV6-6 to TRBJ2-1; TRBD2 aligns across 7 bases. This receptor was obtained from a woman between 18 and 30 years old in good health and CMV-seronegative. In DNA form, the CDR3 reads TGTGCCAGCAGTTACTCTCCGGGGGGCAATGAGCAGTTCTTC. This sequence encodes CASSYSPGGNEQFF.